This is a list of T cell receptor beta chains from one sample in a study of cytomegalovirus exposure and HLA in healthy donors. Assay used: immunoSEQ multiplex PCR; TCRdb lists only in-frame clones, some missing. This sample has approximately 170,000 clones; roughly 65% occur once, and the top ten carry approximately 5%. Sequenced input: PBMCs. The receptors stem from a man between 18 and 35 years old in good health and CMV-seropositive. Each CDR3 is given with its conserved first and last residue. The D gene is left open where the match is weak. Part of the rows lack a size; the others show once, few, many or a class for expanded clones.

>TRBD2|TRBJ2-5|TRBV5-4|many
CASSPRGSGGGETQYF
TGTGCCAGCAGCCCTCGGGGGAGCGGGGGAGGAGAGACCCAGTACTTC
>.|TRBJ1-5|TRBV28|.
CASSLVRGSNQPQHF
TGTGCCAGCAGTCTTGTAAGGGGAAGCAATCAGCCCCAGCATTTT
>.|TRBJ1-3|TRBV6-7|.
CASSSTGPCSGNTIYF
TGTGCCAGCAGTTCCACAGGGCCCTGCTCTGGAAACACCATATATTTT
>TRBD1|TRBJ1-4|TRBV4-1|.
CASSQGGQGIFYEKLFF
TGCGCCAGCAGCCAAGGGGGACAGGGAATATTTTATGAAAAACTGTTTTTT
>TRBD2|TRBJ2-2|TRBV19|.
CASSPRTSGGLSRPYTGELFF
TGTGCCAGTAGTCCCCGGACTAGCGGGGGCCTAAGCCGACCATACACCGGGGAGCTGTTTTTT
>.|TRBJ1-1|TRBV5-4|.
CASSLAGGGSTEAFF
TGTGCCAGCAGCTTGGCTGGTGGAGGAAGCACTGAAGCTTTCTTT
>.|TRBJ1-1|TRBV11-1|.
CASSLAVDGVTEAFF
TGTGCCAGCAGCTTAGCAGTAGACGGGGTCACTGAAGCTTTCTTT
>TRBD1|TRBJ1-2|TRBV10-3|once
CAISGSPGQAGSGYTF
TGTGCCATCAGTGGCTCCCCGGGACAGGCGGGAAGTGGCTACACCTTC
>TRBD1|TRBJ2-3|TRBV11-3|.
CASSSPTETGDWDTQYF
TGTGCCAGCAGTTCACCAACCGAAACAGGGGATTGGGATACGCAGTATTTT
>.|TRBJ1-6|TRBV9|.
CASSVANSNSPLHF
TGTGCCAGCAGCGTAGCTAACAGTAATTCACCCCTCCACTTT
>.|TRBJ2-3|TRBV18|.
CASSPSVTSTDTQYF
TGTGCCAGCTCACCTTCAGTGACTAGCACAGATACGCAGTATTTT
>TRBD1|TRBJ1-1|TRBV6-1|.
CASSERGGTTEAFF
TGTGCCAGCAGTGAAAGAGGGGGCACCACTGAAGCTTTCTTT
>.|TRBJ1-2|TRBV27|few
CASSLAGNYGYTF
TGTGCCAGCAGTTTAGCGGGAAACTATGGCTACACCTTC
>.|TRBJ1-5|TRBV2|once
CASSGDRLLGNQPQHF
TGTGCCAGCAGTGGCGACAGGCTGTTGGGTAATCAGCCCCAGCATTTT
>.|TRBJ1-5|TRBV7-8|.
CASSLTGVNSNQPQHF
TGTGCCAGCAGCTTAACAGGAGTAAATAGCAATCAGCCCCAGCATTTT
>.|TRBJ2-5|TRBV28|.
CASSLSGRTQYF
TGTGCCAGCAGTTTATCGGGTAGGACCCAGTACTTC
>TRBD1|TRBJ1-2|TRBV5-4|once
CASSLVWGRGDYGYTF
TGTGCCAGCAGCTTGGTATGGGGCAGGGGGGACTATGGCTACACCTTC
>TRBD1|TRBJ1-6|TRBV5-1|.
CASSLEGQGAQSPLHF
TGCGCCAGCAGCTTGGAGGGACAGGGGGCACAGTCACCCCTCCACTTT
>TRBD1|TRBJ1-3|TRBV19|.
CASSIGTDEGNTIYF
TGTGCCAGTAGTATTGGGACAGATGAAGGAAACACCATATATTTT
>.|TRBJ1-2|TRBV28|.
CASSSPAGESYTF
TGTGCCAGCAGTTCACCCGCCGGGGAGAGCTACACCTTC
>.|TRBJ2-1|TRBV28|.
CASSLMRAGAVRKQFF
TGTGCCAGCAGTTTAATGAGGGCGGGGGCCGTCCGGAAGCAGTTCTTC
>TRBD1|TRBJ2-2|TRBV14|.
CASSPQGESGELFF
TGTGCCAGCAGCCCACAGGGGGAATCCGGGGAGCTGTTTTTT
>.|TRBJ2-1|TRBV6-6|.
CASSHSTPNEQFF
TGTGCCAGCAGTCATAGTACCCCGAATGAGCAGTTCTTC
>.|TRBJ1-5|TRBV6-5|few
CASSYSGVHQPQHF
TGTGCCAGCAGTTACTCCGGGGTACATCAGCCCCAGCATTTT
>.|TRBJ1-5|TRBV30|.
CAWSAGLDNQPQHF
TGTGCCTGGAGTGCGGGACTAGACAATCAGCCCCAGCATTTT
>TRBD1|TRBJ1-2|TRBV14|.
CASSQGQGTYGYTF
TGTGCCAGCAGCCAAGGACAGGGGACCTATGGCTACACCTTC
>.|TRBJ1-5|TRBV15|.
CATSRDRGVNQPQHF
TGTGCCACCAGCAGAGATCGGGGGGTGAATCAGCCCCAGCATTTT
>.|TRBJ1-2|TRBV10-2|.
CASSESAGLNYGYTF
TGCGCCAGCAGTGAGTCGGCAGGGTTAAACTATGGCTACACCTTC
>TRBD1|TRBJ1-1|TRBV5-6|once
CASSKQGAGRTEAFF
TGTGCCAGCAGCAAGCAGGGGGCCGGGAGGACCGAAGCTTTCTTT
>TRBD1|TRBJ1-1|TRBV28|few
CASSLTGGAFF
TGTGCCAGCAGTCTTACAGGGGGTGCTTTCTTT
>TRBD1|TRBJ1-5|TRBV4-2|.
CASSQGDRLNQPQHF
TGTGCCAGCAGCCAAGGGGACAGGTTAAATCAGCCCCAGCATTTT
>TRBD1|TRBJ1-1|TRBV6-5|.
CASSYSMTGTFQAFF
TGTGCCAGCAGTTACTCGATGACAGGGACTTTTCAAGCTTTCTTT
>.|TRBJ2-5|TRBV6-5|.
CASSLDRLQETQYF
TGTGCCAGCAGCCTCGACAGGCTACAAGAGACCCAGTACTTC